The T cell receptor beta chain under discussion was sequenced for a study of response to subunit inactivated influenza vaccine. This clonotype was picked up a small number of times. Antigen unknown. Study outcomes and limitations: Few additional T cells are recruited per seasonal influenza vaccination, authors suggested.

In TCRdb, the RT-PCR reads were re-called with MiXCR into one record per CDR3 protein. The sample consists of about 180,000 distinct CDR3 sequences, around 9% of them appearing once. This CDR3 has 14 residues. CDR1 DFQATT and CDR2 SNEGSKA come from the germline V gene (reference sequence). Source: non-naive T cells sorted from PBMCs, taken on the day of vaccination. The chain recombines TRBV20-1 with TRBJ2-3, with D perhaps being TRBD1 or TRBD2 (5 bases each). The clonotype was recovered from a man aged 50 or older who received an inactivated influenza vaccine. The CDR3, as DNA: TGCAGCCTCAACCGGGGCGGACACACAGATACGCAGTATTTT. It encodes CSLNRGGHTDTQYF.